Listed here is a single TCR beta chain. What it binds is not known. Researchers ran the PCR with 60 Vbeta and 13 Jbeta primers. The protocol was immunoSEQ multiplex PCR, while the TCRdb copy is restricted to in-frame clones and leaves out a portion. This sample has around 150,000 clones; around four fifths occur once, and the top ten carry 3% to 3.5%. This sample was included in a study of cytomegalovirus exposure and HLA in healthy donors. The wider study: Tens of millions of unique TCR sequences came from HLA-typed donors in an early release. Overall study results and limits: Later work found most CMV-associated TCR beta chains apparently HLA-restricted.

Germline V gene lookup returns CDR1 LNHDA and CDR2 SQIVND (reference sequence). The CDR3 length is 13 residues. After removal of 6 bases from V and 8 bases from J, the junction contained 6 bases not matched to a gene. Sequencing was performed on PBMCs. This clonotype originated in a male donor in good health and CMV-seronegative. The chain combines TRBV19 with TRBJ2-1; 8 bases line up with TRBD1. CDR3 sequence reads: CASRQGAVDEQFF. CDR3 nucleotides: TGTGCCAGTAGGCAGGGGGCGGTCGATGAGCAGTTCTTC.